The entry below describes one TCR beta chain. The sample holds one count of this clone. No antigen is known for it. Base qualities are not at hand, and no much larger clone is one base apart. The donors were included in the validation cohort of roughly 120 subjects, a group kept apart from the roughly 670-subject first cohort. The entry originates in a study of cytomegalovirus exposure and HLA in healthy donors (TCRdb year 2017). About the study as a whole: The 666 repertoires of the first cohort and the approximately 110 validation repertoires were produced on the same platform, according to a later analysis. The study aimed to test whether cataloging public T cell receptors could reveal signatures of past pathogen exposure. In addition to the first cohort of approximately 650 subjects, a separate validation cohort of approximately 110 different subjects was used. To predict cytomegalovirus infection status, the study brought together high-throughput TCR immunosequencing, statistical association of individual TCRs with disease status, and machine learning.

The library was built by means of the immunoSEQ multiplex PCR assay. The study's own analysis went as follows. A statistical classification framework was built for diagnosing cytomegalovirus status from the catalog of TCR beta chain sequences. What TCRdb holds here is the immuneACCESS table cut down to in-frame rearrangements. Part of the clones is not present; checked against another copy, under half of the missing clones reflect an unresolved V gene, and the others are unexplained. V and J calls and clone size are those listed in that table; D and trimming were worked out from the DNA. The sample data list 250,000 to 350,000 clones, and around 86% of these were observed just once. The biggest ten clones account for under 0.85% of the sample. Inclusive of the bounding cysteine and phenylalanine, the CDR3 is 15 residues long. Here the CDR3 DNA is all that survives: 45 bases in frame from base 1. Ends trimmed: V by 0 bases, J by 6 bases; bases unmatched to a gene: 5. CDR1 and CDR2 are drawn from the germline V gene: SGDLS, YYNGEE.

Points the paper makes about the study in general: A later analysis had no HLA typing for the validation cohort, so co-occurrence there was scored across all 110 or so repertoires. A few of the identified cytomegalovirus-associated TCR beta chains were confirmed in vitro to be specific for cytomegalovirus antigens. Across donors, most TCR sequences were observed very rarely, whereas some public TCRs were present in many individuals. A total of fewer than 200 TCR beta chains were listed by the study as associated with cytomegalovirus. The authors suggested that the approach could potentially be generalized to other disease states and immunological phenotypes. Of the cluster scores, about 94% were above 0 in a later analysis, which found that TCRs clustered in the first cohort also tended to co-occur in the 95 to 150 validation repertoires. The classifier was reported to diagnose cytomegalovirus status with high specificity and sensitivity in both the original cohort and the validation cohort.

The origin of this receptor is a woman under 30 in good health and CMV-seronegative. The source material was PBMCs. The rearrangement joined TRBV9 to TRBJ2-7; the junction holds 11 bases that match TRBD2. CDR3 reads: CASSVVAGGPGEQYF. The bases read TGTGCCAGCAGCGTAGTAGCGGGAGGGCCGGGCGAGCAGTACTTC. With the portions outside the CDR3 filled from the reference TRBV9 and TRBJ2-7 genes, the complete variable region becomes DSGVTQTPKHLITATGQRVTLRCSPRSGDLSVYWYQQSLDQGLQFLIQYYNGEERAKGNILERFSAQQFPDLHSELNLSSLELGDSALYFCASSVVAGGPGEQYFGPGTRLTVT.